These T cell receptor beta chains were read from a single sample in a study of graft-versus-host responses after intestinal transplantation. Antigens of these TCRs are unknown. Sequencing used immunoSEQ multiplex PCR; TCRdb keeps in-frame clones, though not all of them. The sample consists of over 100,000 clones, 90% to 95% of them appearing once. Sequences were derived from unstimulated CD4+ T cells sorted from spleen or lymph node cells, sampled before intestinal transplant. Receptors were obtained from a human donor who received an intestinal transplant. Both conserved end residues are part of each CDR3. The D gene is left open where the match is weak.

V: TRBV9; J: TRBJ2-1; D: NA; DNA: TGTGCCAGCAGCGTAGAGGGGGAGCAGTTCTTC; CDR3: CASSVEGEQFF
V: TRBV25-1; J: TRBJ2-7; D: NA; DNA: TGTGCCAGCATAAAGGGGGGATCCTACGAGCAGTACTTC; CDR3: CASIKGGSYEQYF
V: TRBV7-3; J: TRBJ1-1; D: TRBD1; DNA: TGTGCCAGCAGAGACACAGGGGGCGGGATGAACACTGAAGCTTTCTTT; CDR3: CASRDTGGGMNTEAFF
V: TRBV2; J: TRBJ1-5; D: NA; DNA: TGTGCCAGCAGTGATCGAGGACGGGGTCAGCCCCAGCATTTT; CDR3: CASSDRGRGQPQHF
V: TRBV7-2; J: TRBJ2-1; D: NA; DNA: TGTGCCAGCAGCTTGTCGGCGCTAGTTTACAATGAGCAGTTCTTC; CDR3: CASSLSALVYNEQFF
V: TRBV6-4; J: TRBJ1-4; D: NA; DNA: TGTGCCAGCAGTGACACGTCATTTAATGAAAAACTGTTTTTT; CDR3: CASSDTSFNEKLFF
V: TRBV2; J: TRBJ1-6; D: TRBD1; DNA: TGTGCCAGCAGTCCGCCGGGACAGGGAAATTCACCCCTCCACTTT; CDR3: CASSPPGQGNSPLHF
V: TRBV6-1; J: TRBJ2-1; D: NA; DNA: TGTGCCAGCAGTGAATCTAGCCAGAGCTACAATGAGCAGTTCTTC; CDR3: CASSESSQSYNEQFF
V: TRBV6-5; J: TRBJ1-1; D: NA; DNA: TGTGCCAGCAGTTACAGGGACTCGGTAGCTTTCTTT; CDR3: CASSYRDSVAFF
V: TRBV18; J: TRBJ2-7; D: TRBD1; DNA: TGTGCCAGCTCACGCGGACAGGGGCGTATCGAGCAGTACTTC; CDR3: CASSRGQGRIEQYF
V: TRBV28; J: TRBJ1-2; D: NA; DNA: TGTGCCAGCAGTCCCGATTTTTCGACGGTGAGTGGCTACACCTTC; CDR3: CASSPDFSTVSGYTF
V: TRBV7-9; J: TRBJ2-1; D: NA; DNA: TGTGCCAGCAGCTTAGATCCCTCCTACAATGAGCAGTTCTTC; CDR3: CASSLDPSYNEQFF
V: TRBV7-8; J: TRBJ1-2; D: NA; DNA: TGTGCCAGCAGCTCGCAGGGCGCGTGGGAATTAAACTATGGCTACACCTTC; CDR3: CASSSQGAWELNYGYTF
V: TRBV5-6; J: TRBJ2-5; D: TRBD2; DNA: TGTGCCAGCAGCTTGAAACTAGCGGGAGGGCCGATCCAAGAGACCCAGTACTTC; CDR3: CASSLKLAGGPIQETQYF